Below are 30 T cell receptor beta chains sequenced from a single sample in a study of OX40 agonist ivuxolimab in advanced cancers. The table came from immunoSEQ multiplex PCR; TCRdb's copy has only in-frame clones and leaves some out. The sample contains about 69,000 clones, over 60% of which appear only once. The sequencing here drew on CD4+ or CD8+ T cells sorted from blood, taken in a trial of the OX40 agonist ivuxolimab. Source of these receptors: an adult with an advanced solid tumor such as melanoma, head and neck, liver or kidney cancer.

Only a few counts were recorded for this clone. The DNA of the CDR3 is TGTGCCACCAGCAGACCTTCCCATGGCCCCGGGGACCAAGAGACCCAGTACTTC. Residues: CATSRPSHGPGDQETQYF. The chain has TRBV15 and TRBJ2-5, with a possible D match to TRBD2 (5 bases). The V gene lost 2 bases and the J gene lost 0 bases, with 19 bases spanning the gap. The CDR3 runs 18 residues. CDR1 LNHNV and CDR2 YYDKDF come from the germline V gene (reference sequence).

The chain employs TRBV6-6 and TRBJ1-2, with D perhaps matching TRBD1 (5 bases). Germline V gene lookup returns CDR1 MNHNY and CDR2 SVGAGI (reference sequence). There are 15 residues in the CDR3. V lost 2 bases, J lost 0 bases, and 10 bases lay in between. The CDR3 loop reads CASSYRQLANYGYTF. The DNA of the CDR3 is TGTGCCAGCAGTTACCGACAGCTAGCTAACTATGGCTACACCTTC.

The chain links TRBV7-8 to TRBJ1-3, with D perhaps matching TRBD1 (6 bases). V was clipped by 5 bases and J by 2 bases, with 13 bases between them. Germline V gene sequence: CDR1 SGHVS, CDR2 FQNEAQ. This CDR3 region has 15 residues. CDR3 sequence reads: CASSLQGYTGNTIYF. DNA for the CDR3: TGTGCCAGCAGCCTCCAGGGGTACACTGGAAACACCATATATTTT.

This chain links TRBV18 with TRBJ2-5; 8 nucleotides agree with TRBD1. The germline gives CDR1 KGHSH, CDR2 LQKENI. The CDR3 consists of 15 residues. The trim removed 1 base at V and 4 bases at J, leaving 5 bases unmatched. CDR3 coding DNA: TGTGCCAGCTCACCACTAGCCCAGGGGGCAGAGACCCAGTACTTC. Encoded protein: CASSPLAQGAETQYF.

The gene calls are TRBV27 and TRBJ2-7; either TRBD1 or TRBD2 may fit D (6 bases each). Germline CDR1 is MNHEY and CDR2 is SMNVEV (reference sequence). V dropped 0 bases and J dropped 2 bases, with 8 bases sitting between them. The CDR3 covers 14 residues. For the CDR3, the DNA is TGTGCCAGCAGTTTATCAAGGGGGGCCTACGAGCAGTACTTC. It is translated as CASSLSRGAYEQYF.

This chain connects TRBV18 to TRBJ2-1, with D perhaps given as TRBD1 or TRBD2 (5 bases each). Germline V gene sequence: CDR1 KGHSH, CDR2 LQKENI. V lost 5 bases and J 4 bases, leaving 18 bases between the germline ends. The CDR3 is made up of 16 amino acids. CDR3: CASSKGLGEAYNEQFF. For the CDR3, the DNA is TGTGCCAGCTCAAAGGGGCTCGGGGAAGCTTACAATGAGCAGTTCTTC.

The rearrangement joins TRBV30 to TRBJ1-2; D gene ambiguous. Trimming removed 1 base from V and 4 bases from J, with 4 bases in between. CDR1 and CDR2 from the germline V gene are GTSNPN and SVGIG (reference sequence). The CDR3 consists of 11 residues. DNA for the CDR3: TGTGCCTGGAGTGCGGGCTATGGCTACACCTTC. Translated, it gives CAWSAGYGYTF.

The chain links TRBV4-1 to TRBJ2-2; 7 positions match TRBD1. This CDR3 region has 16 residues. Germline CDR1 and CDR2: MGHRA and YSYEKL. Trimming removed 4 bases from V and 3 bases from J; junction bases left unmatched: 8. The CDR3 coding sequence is TGCGCCAGCAGCCTAGCCGGGACAGTTTACACCGGGGAGCTGTTTTTT. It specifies CASSLAGTVYTGELFF.

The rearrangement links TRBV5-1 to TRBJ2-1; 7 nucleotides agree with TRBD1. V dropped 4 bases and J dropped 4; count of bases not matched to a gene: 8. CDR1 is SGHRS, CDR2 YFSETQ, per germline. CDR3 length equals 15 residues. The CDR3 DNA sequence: TGCGCCAGCAGCCCCGGGACAGTTAGTTACAATGAGCAGTTCTTC. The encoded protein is CASSPGTVSYNEQFF.

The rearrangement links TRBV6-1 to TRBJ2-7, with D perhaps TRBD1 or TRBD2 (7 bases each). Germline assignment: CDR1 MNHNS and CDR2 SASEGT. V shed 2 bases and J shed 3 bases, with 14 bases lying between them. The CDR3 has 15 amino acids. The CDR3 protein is CASSEQGGGFYEQYF. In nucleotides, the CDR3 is TGTGCCAGCAGTGAACAGGGGGGAGGGTTCTACGAGCAGTACTTC.

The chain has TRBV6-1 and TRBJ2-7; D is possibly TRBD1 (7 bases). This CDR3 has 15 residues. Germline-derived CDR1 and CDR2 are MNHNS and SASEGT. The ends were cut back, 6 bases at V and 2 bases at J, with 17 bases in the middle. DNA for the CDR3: TGTGCCAGCAGGACCAGGGGGGACATCCCCTACGAGCAGTACTTC. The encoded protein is CASRTRGDIPYEQYF.

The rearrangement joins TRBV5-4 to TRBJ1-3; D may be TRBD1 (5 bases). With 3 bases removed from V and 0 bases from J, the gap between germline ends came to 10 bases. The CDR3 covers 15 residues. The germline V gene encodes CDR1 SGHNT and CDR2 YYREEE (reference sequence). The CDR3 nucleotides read TGTGCCAGCAGCTCCCGACAGCCCTCTGGAAACACCATATATTTT. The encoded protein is CASSSRQPSGNTIYF.

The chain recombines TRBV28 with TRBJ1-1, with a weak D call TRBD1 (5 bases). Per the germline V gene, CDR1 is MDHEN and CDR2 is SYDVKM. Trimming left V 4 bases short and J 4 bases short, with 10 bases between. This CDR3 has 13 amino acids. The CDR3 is CASSSRAFTEAFF. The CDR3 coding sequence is TGTGCCAGCAGTTCCAGGGCTTTCACTGAAGCTTTCTTT.

The CDR3 nucleotides read TGTGCCAGCAGCCTTTCGGGCAACGTCAATGAGCAGTTCTTC. Protein: CASSLSGNVNEQFF. The V gene is TRBV27, the J gene TRBJ2-1; no reliable D call. Trimming took 6 bases from V and 6 from J, leaving 15 bases between them. The length of the CDR3 is 14 residues. The germline gives CDR1 MNHEY, CDR2 SMNVEV (reference sequence).

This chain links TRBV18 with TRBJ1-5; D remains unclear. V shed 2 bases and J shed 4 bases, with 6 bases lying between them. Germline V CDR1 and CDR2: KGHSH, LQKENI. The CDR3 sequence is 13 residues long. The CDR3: CASSPGENQPQHF. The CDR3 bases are TGTGCCAGCTCACCAGGGGAGAATCAGCCCCAGCATTTT.

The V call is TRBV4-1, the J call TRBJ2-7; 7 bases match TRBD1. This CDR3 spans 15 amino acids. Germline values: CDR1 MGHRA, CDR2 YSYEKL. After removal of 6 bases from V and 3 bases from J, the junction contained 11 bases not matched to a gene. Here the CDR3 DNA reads TGCGCCAGCAGTCCCGCCGGGACAGCGGACTACGAGCAGTACTTC. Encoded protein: CASSPAGTADYEQYF.

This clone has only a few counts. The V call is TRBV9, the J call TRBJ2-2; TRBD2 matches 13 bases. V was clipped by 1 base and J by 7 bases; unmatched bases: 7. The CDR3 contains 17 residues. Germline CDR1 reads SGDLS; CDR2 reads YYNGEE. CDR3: CASSVLLAGGPNGELFF. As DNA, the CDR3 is TGTGCCAGCAGCGTACTACTAGCGGGAGGGCCAAACGGGGAGCTGTTTTTT.

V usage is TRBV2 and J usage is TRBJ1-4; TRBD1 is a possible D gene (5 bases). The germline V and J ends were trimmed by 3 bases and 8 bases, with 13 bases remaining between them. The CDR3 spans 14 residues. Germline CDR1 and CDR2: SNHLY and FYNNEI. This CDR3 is CASSEVRGREKLFF. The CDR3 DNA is TGTGCCAGCAGTGAGGTCCGGGGACGGGAAAAACTGTTTTTT.

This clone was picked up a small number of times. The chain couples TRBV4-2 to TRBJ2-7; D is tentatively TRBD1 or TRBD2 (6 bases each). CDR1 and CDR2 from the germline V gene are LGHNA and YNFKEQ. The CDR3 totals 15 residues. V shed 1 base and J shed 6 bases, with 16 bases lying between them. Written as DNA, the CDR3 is TGTGCCAGCAGCCAAGCCCCGGGGGCATCAGTCGAGCAGTACTTC. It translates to CASSQAPGASVEQYF.

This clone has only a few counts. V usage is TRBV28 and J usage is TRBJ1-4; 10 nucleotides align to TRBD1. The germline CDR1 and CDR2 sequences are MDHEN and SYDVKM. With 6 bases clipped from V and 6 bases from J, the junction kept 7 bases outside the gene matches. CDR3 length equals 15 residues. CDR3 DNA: TGTGCCAGCAGCCCCAGACAGGGGGCTGATGAAAAACTGTTTTTT. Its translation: CASSPRQGADEKLFF.

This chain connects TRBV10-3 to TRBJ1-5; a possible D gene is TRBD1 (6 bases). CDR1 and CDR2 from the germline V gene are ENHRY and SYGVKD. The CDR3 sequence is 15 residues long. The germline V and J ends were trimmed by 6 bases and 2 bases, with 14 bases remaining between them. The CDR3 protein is CAISSPGDGNQPQHF. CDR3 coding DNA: TGTGCCATCAGCTCCCCAGGGGACGGCAATCAGCCCCAGCATTTT.

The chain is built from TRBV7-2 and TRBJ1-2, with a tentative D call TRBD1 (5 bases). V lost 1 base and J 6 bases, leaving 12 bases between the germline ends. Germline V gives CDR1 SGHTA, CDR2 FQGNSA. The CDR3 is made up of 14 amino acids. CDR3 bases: TGTGCCAGCAGCTTAGGAGGAGGGGCGGATGGCTACACCTTC. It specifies CASSLGGGADGYTF.

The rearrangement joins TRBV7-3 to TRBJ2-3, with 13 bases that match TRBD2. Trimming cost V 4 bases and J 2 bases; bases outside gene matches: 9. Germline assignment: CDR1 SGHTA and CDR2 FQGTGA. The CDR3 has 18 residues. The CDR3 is CASSSFSTSGGPTDTQYF. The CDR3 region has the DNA TGTGCCAGCAGCTCTTTCTCGACTAGCGGGGGGCCCACAGATACGCAGTATTTT. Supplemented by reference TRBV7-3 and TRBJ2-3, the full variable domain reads GAGVSQTPSNKVTEKGKYVELRCDPISGHTALYWYRQSLGQGPEFLIYFQGTGAADDSGLPNDRFFAVRPEGSVSTLKIQRTERGDSAVYLCASSSFSTSGGPTDTQYFGPGTRLTVL.

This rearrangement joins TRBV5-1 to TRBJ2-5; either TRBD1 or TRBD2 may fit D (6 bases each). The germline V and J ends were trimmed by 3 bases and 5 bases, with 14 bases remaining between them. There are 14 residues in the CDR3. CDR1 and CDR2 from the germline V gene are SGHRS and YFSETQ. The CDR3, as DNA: TGCGCCAGCAGCTCCCGGGGGCTGGGGGAGACCCAGTACTTC. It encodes CASSSRGLGETQYF.

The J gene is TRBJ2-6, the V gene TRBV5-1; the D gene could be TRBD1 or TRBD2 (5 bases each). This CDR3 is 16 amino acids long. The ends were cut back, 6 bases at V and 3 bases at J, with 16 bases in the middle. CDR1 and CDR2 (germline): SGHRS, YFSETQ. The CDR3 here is CASTPEGWSGANVLTF. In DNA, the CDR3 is TGCGCCAGCACCCCCGAGGGGTGGAGTGGGGCCAACGTCCTGACTTTC. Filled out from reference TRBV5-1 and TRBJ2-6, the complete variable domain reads KAGVTQTPRYLIKTRGQQVTLSCSPISGHRSVSWYQQTPGQGLQFLFEYFSETQRNKGNFPGRFSGRQFSNSRSEMNVSTLELGDSALYLCASTPEGWSGANVLTFGAGSRLTVL.

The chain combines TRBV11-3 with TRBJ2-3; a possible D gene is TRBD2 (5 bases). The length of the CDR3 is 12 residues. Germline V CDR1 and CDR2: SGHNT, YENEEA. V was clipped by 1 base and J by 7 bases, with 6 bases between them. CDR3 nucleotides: TGTGCCAGCAGCTTAGGGAGGAATACGCAGTATTTT. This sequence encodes CASSLGRNTQYF.

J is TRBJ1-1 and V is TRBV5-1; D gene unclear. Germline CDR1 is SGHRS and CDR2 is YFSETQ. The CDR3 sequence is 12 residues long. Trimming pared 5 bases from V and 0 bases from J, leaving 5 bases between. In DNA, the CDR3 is TGCGCCAGCAGTGCGGTGAACACTGAAGCTTTCTTT. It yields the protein CASSAVNTEAFF.

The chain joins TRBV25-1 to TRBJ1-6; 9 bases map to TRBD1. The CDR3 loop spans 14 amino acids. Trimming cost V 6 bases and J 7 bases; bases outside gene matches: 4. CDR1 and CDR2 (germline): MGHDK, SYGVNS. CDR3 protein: CASRPDRGNSPLHF. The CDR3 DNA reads TGTGCCAGCAGACCTGACAGGGGGAATTCACCCCTCCACTTT.

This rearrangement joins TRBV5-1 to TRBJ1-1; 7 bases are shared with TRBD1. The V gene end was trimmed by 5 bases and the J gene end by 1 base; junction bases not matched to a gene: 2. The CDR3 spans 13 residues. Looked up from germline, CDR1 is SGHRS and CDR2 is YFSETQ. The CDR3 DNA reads TGCGCCAGCAGTCGGGACAGGAACACTGAAGCTTTCTTT. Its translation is CASSRDRNTEAFF.

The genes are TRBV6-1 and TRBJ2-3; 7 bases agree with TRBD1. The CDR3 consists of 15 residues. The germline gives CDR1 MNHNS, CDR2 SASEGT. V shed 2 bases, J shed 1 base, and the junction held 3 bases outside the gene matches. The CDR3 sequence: CASSENGQGTDTQYF. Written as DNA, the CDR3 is TGTGCCAGCAGTGAAAATGGACAGGGCACAGATACGCAGTATTTT.